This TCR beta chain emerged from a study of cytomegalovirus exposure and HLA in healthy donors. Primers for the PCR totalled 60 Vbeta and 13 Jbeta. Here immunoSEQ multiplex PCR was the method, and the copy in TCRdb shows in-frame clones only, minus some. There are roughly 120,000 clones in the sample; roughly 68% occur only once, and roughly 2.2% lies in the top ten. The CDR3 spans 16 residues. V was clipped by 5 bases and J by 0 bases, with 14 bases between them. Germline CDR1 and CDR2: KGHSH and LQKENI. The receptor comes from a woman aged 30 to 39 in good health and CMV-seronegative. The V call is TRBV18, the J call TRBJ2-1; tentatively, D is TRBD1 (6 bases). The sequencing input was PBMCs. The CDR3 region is CASSVTGWSSYNEQFF. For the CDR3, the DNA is TGTGCCAGCTCAGTAACAGGGTGGAGCTCCTACAATGAGCAGTTCTTC.